The T cell receptor beta chain under discussion was sequenced for a study of blood T cell repertoires in COVID-19. V lost 4 bases and J lost 11; bases outside the gene matches: 10. This CDR3 contains 13 residues. Germline lookup yields CDR1 SGDLS and CDR2 YYNGEE. Generated by immunoSEQ multiplex PCR, the TCRdb table keeps only in-frame clones and is missing some. Here the sample spans tens of thousands of clones, about nine tenths being singletons. This chain connects TRBV9 to TRBJ1-1; 8 nucleotides align to TRBD1. Material: peripheral blood. The clonotype comes from a man aged 50 or older with acute or convalescent COVID-19. The CDR3: CASSPTLTGVAFF. CDR3 nucleotides: TGTGCCAGCAGCCCAACCTTGACAGGGGTTGCTTTCTTT.